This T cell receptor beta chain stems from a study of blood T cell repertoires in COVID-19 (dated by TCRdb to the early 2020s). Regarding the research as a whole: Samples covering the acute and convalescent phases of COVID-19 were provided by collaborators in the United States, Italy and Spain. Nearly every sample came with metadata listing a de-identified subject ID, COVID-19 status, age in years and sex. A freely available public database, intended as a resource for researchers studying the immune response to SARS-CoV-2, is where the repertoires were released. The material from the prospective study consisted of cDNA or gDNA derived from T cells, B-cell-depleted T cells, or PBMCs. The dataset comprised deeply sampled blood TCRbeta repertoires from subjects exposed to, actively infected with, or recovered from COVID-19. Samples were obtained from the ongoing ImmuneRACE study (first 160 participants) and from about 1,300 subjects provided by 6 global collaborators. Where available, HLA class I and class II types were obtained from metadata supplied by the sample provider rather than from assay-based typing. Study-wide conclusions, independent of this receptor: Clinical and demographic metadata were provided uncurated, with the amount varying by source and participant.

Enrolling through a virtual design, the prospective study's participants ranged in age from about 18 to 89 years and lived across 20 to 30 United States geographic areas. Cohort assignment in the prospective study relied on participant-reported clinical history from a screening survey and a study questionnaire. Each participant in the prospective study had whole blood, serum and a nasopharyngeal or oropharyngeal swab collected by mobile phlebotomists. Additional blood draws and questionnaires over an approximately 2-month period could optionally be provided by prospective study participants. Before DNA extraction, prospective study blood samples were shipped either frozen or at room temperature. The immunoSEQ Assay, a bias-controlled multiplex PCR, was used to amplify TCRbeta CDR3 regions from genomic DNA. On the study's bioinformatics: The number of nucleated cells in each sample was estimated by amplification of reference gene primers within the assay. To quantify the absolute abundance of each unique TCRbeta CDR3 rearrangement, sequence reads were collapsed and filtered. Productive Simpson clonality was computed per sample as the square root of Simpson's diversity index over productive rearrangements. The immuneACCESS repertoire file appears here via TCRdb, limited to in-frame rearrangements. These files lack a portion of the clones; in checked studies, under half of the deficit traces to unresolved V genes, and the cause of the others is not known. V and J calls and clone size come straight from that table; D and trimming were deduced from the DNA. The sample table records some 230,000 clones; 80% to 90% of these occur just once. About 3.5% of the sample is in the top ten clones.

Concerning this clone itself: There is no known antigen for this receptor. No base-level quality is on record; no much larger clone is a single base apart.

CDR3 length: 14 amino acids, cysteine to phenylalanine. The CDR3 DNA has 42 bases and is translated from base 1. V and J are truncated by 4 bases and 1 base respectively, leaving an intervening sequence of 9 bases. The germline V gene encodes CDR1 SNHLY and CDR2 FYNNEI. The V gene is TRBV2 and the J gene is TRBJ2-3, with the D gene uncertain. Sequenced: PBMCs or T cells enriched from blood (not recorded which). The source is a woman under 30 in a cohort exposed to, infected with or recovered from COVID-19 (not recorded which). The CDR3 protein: CASSAPVGTDTQYF. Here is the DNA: TGTGCCAGCAGTGCACCGGTCGGCACAGATACGCAGTATTTT.